The 12 T cell receptor beta chains below were found in one sample sequenced in a study of blood T cell repertoires in COVID-19. Sequencing used immunoSEQ multiplex PCR; TCRdb keeps in-frame clones, though not all of them. The sample shows some 400,000 clones, more than 75% of them seen only once. The sequencing sample was made of peripheral blood. Receptors originate from a woman aged 30 to 39 with COVID-19, enrolled during active disease.

The rearrangement joins TRBV5-3 to TRBJ2-3; TRBD2 aligns across 9 bases. TRBV5-3 is an ORF for which the function is uncertain. V lost 0 bases and J lost 3; bases outside the gene matches: 2. CDR3 length equals 15 residues. DNA of the CDR3: TGTGCCAGAAGCTTGGAACTAGCGGGTACAGATACGCAGTATTTT. This sequence encodes CARSLELAGTDTQYF.

This clone was counted only a few times. V is TRBV28 and J is TRBJ1-3; TRBD1 might be the D (5 bases). The germline CDR1 and CDR2 sequences are MDHEN and SYDVKM. The CDR3 runs 14 residues. V dropped 6 bases and J dropped 9 bases, with 18 bases sitting between them. The CDR3 spells CASSTGGPGSTIYF. For the CDR3, the DNA is TGTGCCAGCAGCACGGGGGGACCCGGGAGCACCATATATTTT.

The J gene is TRBJ2-7, the V gene TRBV6-5; TRBD2 matches at 9 bases. This CDR3 spans 14 amino acids. The V gene's germline CDR1 is MNHEY and CDR2 SVGAGI. The ends lost 5 bases at V and 2 bases at J; junction bases unmatched: 4. The CDR3 DNA reads as TGTGCCAGCAGTCGAAGGACTAGCGCCTACGAGCAGTACTTC. Protein product: CASSRRTSAYEQYF.

This clone rates as hyperexpanded. The chain combines TRBV19 with TRBJ1-5, with 10 bases that match TRBD1. CDR3 length: 17 residues. The germline V gene has CDR1 LNHDA and CDR2 SQIVND (reference sequence). Unmatched junction bases numbered 7, after V lost 5 bases and J lost 0 bases. This chain's CDR3 is CASSPGQGTYSNQPQHF. Here the CDR3 DNA reads TGTGCCAGTAGTCCGGGACAGGGGACCTATAGCAATCAGCCCCAGCATTTT.

The genes are TRBV28 and TRBJ1-4; 8 bases agree with TRBD1. CDR1 is MDHEN and CDR2 is SYDVKM in the germline V gene. This CDR3 spans 14 amino acids. J gave up 6 bases and V 6 bases, and 6 bases lay outside the gene matches. CDR3 region: CASSPDRGYEKLFF. CDR3 sequence (DNA): TGTGCCAGCAGCCCTGACAGGGGTTATGAAAAACTGTTTTTT.

The chain links TRBV2 to TRBJ2-3; 9 bases fit TRBD2. The CDR3 is 14 residues long. With V trimmed by 3 bases and J by 5 bases, 3 bases remained unmatched. The germline CDR1 and CDR2 sequences are SNHLY and FYNNEI. The CDR3 is CASSDLRGGDTQYF. The CDR3, as DNA: TGTGCCAGCAGTGACTTGCGGGGGGGAGATACGCAGTATTTT.

The rearrangement joins TRBV10-3 to TRBJ1-2; 7 bases are shared with TRBD1. The CDR3 length is 15 residues. Germline V CDR1 and CDR2: ENHRY, SYGVKD. After removal of 1 base from V and 6 bases from J, the junction contained 8 bases not matched to a gene. The CDR3 DNA is TGTGCCATCAGTGAGTTTAGACAGGGAACAGATGGCTACACCTTC. Translation gives CAISEFRQGTDGYTF.

The chain carries TRBV6-2 or TRBV6-3 and TRBJ2-2; 8 bases map to TRBD2. The CDR3 totals 19 residues. V lost 0 bases, J lost 1 base, and 10 bases stayed unmatched. The germline CDR1 and CDR2 sequences are MNHEY and SVGEGT. CDR3 nucleotide sequence: TGTGCCAGCAGTTACTCTTTTCGGGAGGGACATTGGAACACCGGGGAGCTGTTTTTT. Its protein is CASSYSFREGHWNTGELFF.

This clone showed up just a few times. The CDR3 nucleotides read TGTGCCAGCAGCTCAGACAGGGACCCCTACGAGCAGTACTTC. It encodes CASSSDRDPYEQYF. The V gene is TRBV6-2 or TRBV6-3, the J gene TRBJ2-7, with 7 bases that match TRBD1. The V gene's germline CDR1 is MNHEY and CDR2 SVGEGT. CDR3 size: 14 residues. With V trimmed by 6 bases and J by 2 bases, 7 bases remained unmatched.

The chain is built from TRBV7-3 and TRBJ2-1, with D possibly TRBD1 on 6 matching bases. This CDR3 region has 18 residues. Germline CDR1 reads SGHTA; CDR2 reads FQGTGA. The ends were cut back, 5 bases at V and 1 base at J, with 21 bases in the middle. The CDR3 sequence: CASSPLTSGAVSYNEQFF. DNA of the CDR3: TGTGCCAGCAGCCCCCTAACGTCAGGGGCTGTTTCCTACAATGAGCAGTTCTTC.

The rearrangement links TRBV27 to TRBJ2-1; 9 nucleotides agree with TRBD2. The trim removed 5 bases at V and 7 bases at J, leaving 6 bases unmatched. The CDR3 sequence is 14 residues long. CDR1 MNHEY and CDR2 SMNVEV come from the germline V gene (reference sequence). The CDR3 DNA is TGTGCCAGCAGTCTATGGACTAGCGAGAATGAGCAGTTCTTC. It specifies CASSLWTSENEQFF.

V is TRBV5-1 and J is TRBJ1-4; 7 bases agree with TRBD1. The CDR3 sequence is 17 residues long. Germline V gene sequence: CDR1 SGHRS, CDR2 YFSETQ. Unmatched junction bases numbered 11, after V lost 0 bases and J lost 6 bases. The CDR3 DNA reads as TGCGCCAGCAGCTTGGAAGGGACAGATTTTAGATATGAAAAACTGTTTTTT. This codes for CASSLEGTDFRYEKLFF. Looking up the rest from reference TRBV5-1 and TRBJ1-4 gives the full variable domain: KAGVTQTPRYLIKTRGQQVTLSCSPISGHRSVSWYQQTPGQGLQFLFEYFSETQRNKGNFPGRFSGRQFSNSRSEMNVSTLELGDSALYLCASSLEGTDFRYEKLFFGSGTQLSVL.